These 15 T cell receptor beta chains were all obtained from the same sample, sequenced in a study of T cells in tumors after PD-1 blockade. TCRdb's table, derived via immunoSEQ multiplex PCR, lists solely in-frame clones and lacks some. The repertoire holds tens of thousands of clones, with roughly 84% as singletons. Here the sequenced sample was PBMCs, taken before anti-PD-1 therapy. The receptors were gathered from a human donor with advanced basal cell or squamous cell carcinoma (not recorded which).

CDR3 sequence reads: CSVGRERNNEQFF. As DNA, the CDR3 is TGCAGCGTTGGGCGGGAGAGGAACAATGAGCAGTTCTTC. J is TRBJ2-1 and V is TRBV29-1; TRBD2 agrees at 7 bases. V shed 4 bases and J 5 bases; nucleotides not matched to a gene: 5. Per the germline V gene, CDR1 is SQVTM and CDR2 is ANQGSEA. The CDR3 length is 13 residues.

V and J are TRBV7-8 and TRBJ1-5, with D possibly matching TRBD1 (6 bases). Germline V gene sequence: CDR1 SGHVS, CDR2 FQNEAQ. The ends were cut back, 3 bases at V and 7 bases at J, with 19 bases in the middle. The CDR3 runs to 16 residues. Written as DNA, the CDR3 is TGTGCCAGCAGCTTTGAGGGACACCGATATGGGCAGCCCCAGCATTTT. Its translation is CASSFEGHRYGQPQHF.

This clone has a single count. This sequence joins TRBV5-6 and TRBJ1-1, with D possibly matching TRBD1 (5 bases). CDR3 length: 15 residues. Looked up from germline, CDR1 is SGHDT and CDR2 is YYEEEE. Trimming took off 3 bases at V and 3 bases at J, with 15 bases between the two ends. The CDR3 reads CASSYGTVQYTEAFF. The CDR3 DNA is TGTGCCAGCAGCTATGGGACGGTACAGTACACTGAAGCTTTCTTT.

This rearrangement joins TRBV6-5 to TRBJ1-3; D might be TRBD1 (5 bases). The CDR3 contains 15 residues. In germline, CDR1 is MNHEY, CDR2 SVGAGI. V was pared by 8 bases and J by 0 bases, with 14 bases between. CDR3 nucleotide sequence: TGTGCCAGCCATGAGGGGAGCAGCTCTGGAAACACCATATATTTT. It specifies CASHEGSSSGNTIYF.

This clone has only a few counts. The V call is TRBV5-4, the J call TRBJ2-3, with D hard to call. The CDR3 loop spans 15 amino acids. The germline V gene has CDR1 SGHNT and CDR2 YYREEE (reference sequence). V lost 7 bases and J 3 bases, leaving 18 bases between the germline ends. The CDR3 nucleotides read TGTGCCAGCGCCCCTTCCCAAGAGAGAACAGATACGCAGTATTTT. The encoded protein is CASAPSQERTDTQYF.

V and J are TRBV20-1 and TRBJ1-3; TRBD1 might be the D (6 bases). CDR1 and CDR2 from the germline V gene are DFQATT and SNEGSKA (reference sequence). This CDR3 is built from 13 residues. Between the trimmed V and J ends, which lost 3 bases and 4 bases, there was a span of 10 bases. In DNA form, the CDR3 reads TGCAGTGCTAGTACGGGGGCCGGAAACACCATATATTTT. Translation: CSASTGAGNTIYF.

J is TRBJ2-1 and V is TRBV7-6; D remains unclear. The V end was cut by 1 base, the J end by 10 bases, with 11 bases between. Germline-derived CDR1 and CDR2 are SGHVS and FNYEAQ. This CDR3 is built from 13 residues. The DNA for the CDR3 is TGTGCCAGCAGCTTAGATTTGAAGGGAGAGCAGTTCTTC. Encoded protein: CASSLDLKGEQFF.

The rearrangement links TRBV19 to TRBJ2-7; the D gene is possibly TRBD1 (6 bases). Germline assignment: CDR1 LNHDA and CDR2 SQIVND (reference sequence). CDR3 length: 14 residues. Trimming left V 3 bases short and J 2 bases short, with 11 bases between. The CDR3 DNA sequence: TGTGCCAGTAGTATTCAGGGGAAACCCTACGAGCAGTACTTC. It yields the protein CASSIQGKPYEQYF.

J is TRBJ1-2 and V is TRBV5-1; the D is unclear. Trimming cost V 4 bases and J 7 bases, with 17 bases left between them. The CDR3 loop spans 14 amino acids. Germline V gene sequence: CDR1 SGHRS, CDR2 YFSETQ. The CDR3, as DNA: TGCGCCAGCAGCCAGGATGGGGTATTGGGTGGCTACACCTTC. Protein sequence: CASSQDGVLGGYTF.

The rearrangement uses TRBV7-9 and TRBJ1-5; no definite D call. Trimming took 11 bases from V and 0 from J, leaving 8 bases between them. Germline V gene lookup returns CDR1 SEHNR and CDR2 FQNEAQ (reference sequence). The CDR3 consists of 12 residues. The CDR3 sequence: CARVFSNQPQHF. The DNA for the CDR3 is TGTGCCCGAGTTTTTAGCAATCAGCCCCAGCATTTT.

CDR3 nucleotides: TGTGCCAGCAGTTTATGGGGCAATCAGCCCCAGCATTTT. It is translated as CASSLWGNQPQHF. The gene calls are TRBV27 and TRBJ1-5; D remains ambiguous. Germline V gene lookup returns CDR1 MNHEY and CDR2 SMNVEV (reference sequence). Between the trimmed V and J ends, which lost 1 base and 2 bases, there was a span of 3 bases. The CDR3 spans 13 residues.

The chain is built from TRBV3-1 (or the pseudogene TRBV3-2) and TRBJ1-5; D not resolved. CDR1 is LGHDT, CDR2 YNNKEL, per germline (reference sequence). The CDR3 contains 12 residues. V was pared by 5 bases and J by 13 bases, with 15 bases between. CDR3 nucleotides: TGTGCCAGCAGCGGAGAAGGAGGTTCTCAGCATTTT. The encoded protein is CASSGEGGSQHF.

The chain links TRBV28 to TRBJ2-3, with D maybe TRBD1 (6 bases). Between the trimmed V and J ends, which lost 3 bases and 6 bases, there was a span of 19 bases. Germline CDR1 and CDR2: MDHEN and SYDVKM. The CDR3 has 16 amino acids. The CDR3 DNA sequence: TGTGCCAGCAGTTTTGGACCAGGGGAGATGTGGGATACGCAGTATTTT. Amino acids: CASSFGPGEMWDTQYF.

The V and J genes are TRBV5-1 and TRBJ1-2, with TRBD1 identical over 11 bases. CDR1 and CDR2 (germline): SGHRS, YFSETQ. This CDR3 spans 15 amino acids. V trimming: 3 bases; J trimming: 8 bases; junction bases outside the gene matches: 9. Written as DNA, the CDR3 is TGCGCCAGCAGCTCGGACCCCGGGACAGGGGGAGGCTACACCTTC. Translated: CASSSDPGTGGGYTF.

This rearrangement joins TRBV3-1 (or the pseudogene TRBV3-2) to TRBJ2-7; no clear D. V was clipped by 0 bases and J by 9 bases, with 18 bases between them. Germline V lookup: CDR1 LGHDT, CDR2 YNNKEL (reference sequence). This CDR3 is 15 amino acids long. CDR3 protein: CASSQEASAFSGQYF. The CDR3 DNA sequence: TGTGCCAGCAGCCAAGAGGCTAGTGCTTTTTCGGGGCAGTACTTC.